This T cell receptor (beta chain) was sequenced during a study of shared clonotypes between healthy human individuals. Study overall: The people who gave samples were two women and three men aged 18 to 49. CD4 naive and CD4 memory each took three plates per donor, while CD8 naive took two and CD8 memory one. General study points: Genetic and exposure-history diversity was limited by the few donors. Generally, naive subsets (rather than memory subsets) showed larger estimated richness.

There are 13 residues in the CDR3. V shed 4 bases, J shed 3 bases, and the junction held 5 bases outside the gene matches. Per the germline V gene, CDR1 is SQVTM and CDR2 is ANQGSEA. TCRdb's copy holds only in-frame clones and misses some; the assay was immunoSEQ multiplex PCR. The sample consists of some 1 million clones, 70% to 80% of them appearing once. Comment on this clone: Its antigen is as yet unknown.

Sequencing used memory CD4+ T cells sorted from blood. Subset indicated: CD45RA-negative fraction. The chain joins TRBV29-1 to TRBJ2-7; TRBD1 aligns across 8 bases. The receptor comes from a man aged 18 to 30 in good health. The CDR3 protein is CSVGDRRNYEQYF. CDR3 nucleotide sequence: TGCAGCGTTGGGGACAGGAGGAACTACGAGCAGTACTTC.